These 14 T cell receptor beta chains were sequenced from one sample in a study of T cells in Graves' hyperthyroidism and ophthalmopathy (dated by TCRdb to the late 2010s). The library was made by multiplex PCR. Sequencing relied on an Illumina HiSeq 2000. The TCR beta CDR3 regions were amplified from RNA transcripts. The first round of RT-PCR for the TCR CDR3 was performed with the HTBI primer set and the Qiagen OneStep RT-PCR kit. Clones were called with MiXCR by TCRdb after fastp trimmed the public reads at Q25, and only in-frame beta chains were retained. Here each entry gathers all rows of one CDR3 protein and keeps the most common genes and DNA. The sample contains about 700,000 distinct CDR3 sequences, approximately 42% of them found a single time. The ten largest clones take up less than 9% of the sample. The sample taken for sequencing was peripheral blood or thyroid tissue (not recorded which). The receptor set was obtained from an adult man with Graves' disease, either hyperthyroidism or ophthalmopathy (not recorded which).

The chain employs TRBV15 and TRBJ1-1, with D hard to call. With 1 base removed from V and 1 base from J, the gap between germline ends came to 10 bases. This CDR3 comprises 15 residues. Germline CDR1 reads LNHNV; CDR2 reads YYDKDF (reference sequence). CDR3 nucleotides: TGTGCCACCAGCAGAGGCTACGACGGGAACACTGAAGCTTTCTTT. Translating it yields CATSRGYDGNTEAFF. The variable domain in full, with the rest retrieved from reference TRBV15 and TRBJ1-1, is DAMVIQNPRYQVTQFGKPVTLSCSQTLNHNVMYWYQQKSSQAPKLLFHYYDKDFNNEADTPDNFQSRRPNTSFCFLDIRSPGLGDTAMYLCATSRGYDGNTEAFFGQGTRLTVV.

This sequence joins TRBV7-9 and TRBJ2-7; D unresolved. The CDR3 spans 15 residues. Germline CDR1 SEHNR, CDR2 FQNEAQ (reference sequence). The V end lost 2 bases, the J end lost 0 bases, and 11 bases lay between the germline ends. CDR3 nucleotides: TGTGCCAGCAGCTTAAGGTCAACAGTCTCCTACGAGCAGTACTTC. It is translated as CASSLRSTVSYEQYF. Combining the CDR3 with reference TRBV7-9 and TRBJ2-7 gives the whole variable domain DTGVSQNPRHKITKRGQNVTFRCDPISEHNRLYWYRQTLGQGPEFLTYFQNEAQLEKSRLLSDRFSAERPKGSFSTLEIQRTEQGDSAMYLCASSLRSTVSYEQYFGPGTRLTVT.

This clonotype has only a few counts. The chain recombines TRBV7-8 with TRBJ2-5, with unresolved D. The CDR3 covers 11 residues. Trimming cost V 3 bases and J 8 bases, with 7 bases left between them. Germline V CDR1 and CDR2: SGHVS, FQNEAQ. The DNA of the CDR3 is TGTGCCAGCAGCTTTCCGGGCACCCAGTACTTC. Its translation is CASSFPGTQYF. The full variable domain, in which reference TRBV7-8 and TRBJ2-5 provide the parts outside the CDR3, is GAGVSQSPRYKVAKRGQDVALRCDPISGHVSLFWYQQALGQGPEFLTYFQNEAQLDKSGLPSDRFFAERPEGSVSTLKIQRTQQEDSAVYLCASSFPGTQYFGPGTRLLVL.

Only a few counts were recorded for this clonotype. The DNA of the CDR3 is TGCAGCGTTGAAATTAACACCGGGGAGCTGTTTTTT. It yields the protein CSVEINTGELFF. The V and J genes are TRBV29-1 and TRBJ2-2; D ambiguous. With 2 bases removed from V and 2 bases from J, the gap between germline ends came to 3 bases. The germline V gene encodes CDR1 SQVTM and CDR2 ANQGSEA. CDR3 length equals 12 residues.

The genes are TRBV25-1 and TRBJ1-6, with D uncertain. CDR1 and CDR2 from the germline V gene are MGHDK and SYGVNS. V was clipped by 5 bases and J by 10 bases, with 15 bases between them. The CDR3 has 14 residues. CDR3 nucleotide sequence: TGTGCCAGCAGTTTTCTGGAGGGTCGCTCACCCCTCCACTTT. It yields the protein CASSFLEGRSPLHF. Drawing the rest from reference TRBV25-1 and TRBJ1-6, the complete variable domain is EADIYQTPRYLVIGTGKKITLECSQTMGHDKMYWYQQDPGMELHLIHYSYGVNSTEKGDLSSESTVSRIRTEHFPLTLESARPSHTSQYLCASSFLEGRSPLHFGNGTRLTVT.

The J gene is TRBJ1-1, the V gene TRBV12-3 or TRBV12-4; TRBD1 matches at 7 bases. This CDR3 has 16 amino acids. The ends lost 6 bases at V and 2 bases at J; junction bases unmatched: 12. The CDR3 DNA is TGTGCCAGCAGCAATACTAACAGGGGTTTTAACACTGAAGCTTTCTTT. Translating gives CASSNTNRGFNTEAFF.

This rearrangement joins TRBV19 to TRBJ1-2; D perhaps matches TRBD1 (5 bases). From germline, CDR1 is LNHDA and CDR2 SQIVND (reference sequence). Trimming removed 9 bases at V and 6 bases at J, with 20 bases between. CDR3 length: 14 residues. The CDR3 sequence: CASRPFGGPHGYTF. The CDR3 nucleotides read TGTGCCAGCAGGCCCTTTGGGGGACCGCATGGCTACACCTTC.

Note on this clonotype: One end of the junction fails to match germline, which may point to a read error. The chain recombines TRBV10-3 with TRBJ2-7, with D possibly called TRBD1 or TRBD2 (5 bases each). The CDR3 runs 15 residues. Per the germline V gene, CDR1 is ENHRY and CDR2 is SYGVKD. CDR3 coding DNA: TGTGCCAGCAGTTACTACCGGGACGGGGCCTACGAGCAGTACTTC. Protein product: CASSYYRDGAYEQYF.

The chain has TRBV2 and TRBJ1-1; D uncertain. Looked up from germline, CDR1 is SNHLY and CDR2 is FYNNEI. V lost 6 bases and J lost 0, with 11 bases in between. This CDR3 is 14 amino acids long. The chain's CDR3 is CASSSGRLNTEAFF. CDR3 nucleotides: TGTGCCAGCAGCTCGGGCCGACTGAACACTGAAGCTTTCTTT.

This clonotype showed up just a few times. The rearrangement links TRBV6-1 to TRBJ1-5; TRBD1 matches 10 bases. The CDR3 has 16 amino acids. V lost 6 bases to trimming and J lost 2 bases; unmatched junction nucleotides: 7. Germline V gene data show CDR1 as MNHNS and CDR2 as SASEGT. DNA of the CDR3: TGTGCCAGCAGACACCGGGACAGGGGTGGCAATCAGCCCCAGCATTTT. This gives the protein CASRHRDRGGNQPQHF.

V gene TRBV10-3 combines with J gene TRBJ1-5, with D possibly TRBD1 on 5 matching bases. Germline V gene data show CDR1 as ENHRY and CDR2 as SYGVKD. CDR3 length: 14 amino acids. V was pared by 10 bases and J by 1 base, with 14 bases between. The chain's CDR3 is CATFPGGSNQPQHF. The CDR3 DNA is TGTGCCACCTTTCCCGGGGGAAGCAATCAGCCCCAGCATTTT.

Regarding this clonotype: Sequence at one end of the junction differs from germline and may be a read error. The chain employs TRBV19 and TRBJ1-5; D might be TRBD1 (6 bases). The CDR3 is 14 amino acids. CDR1 LNHDA and CDR2 SQIVND come from the germline V gene (reference sequence). The CDR3 DNA reads TGTGCCTGTAGTCCTACAGGGTACGGTCCGCCCCAGCATTTT. It encodes CACSPTGYGPPQHF.

This clonotype has more than one count but fewer than ten. The chain carries TRBV15 and TRBJ2-7; a possible D gene is TRBD2 (5 bases). The CDR3 has 11 amino acids. Germline loops: CDR1 LNHNV, CDR2 YYDKDF (reference sequence). Trimming shortened V by 1 base and J by 7 bases, and 5 bases separated the two germline ends. CDR3 residues: CATSRGGEQYF. CDR3 coding DNA: TGTGCCACCAGCAGAGGAGGGGAGCAGTACTTC.

The gene calls are TRBV20-1 and TRBJ2-6; the D is unclear. V was cut by 6 bases and J by 0 bases, with 9 bases left in between. This CDR3 contains 14 residues. The germline gives CDR1 DFQATT, CDR2 SNEGSKA (reference sequence). The CDR3 spells CSAFTASGANVLTF. CDR3 DNA: TGCAGTGCCTTTACAGCCTCTGGGGCCAACGTCCTGACTTTC.